This T cell receptor beta chain was sequenced for a study of CD8+CD57+ T cells in acquired aplastic anemia (dated by TCRdb to 2017 to 2018). About the investigation overall: Extracted DNA from sorted CD4+ and CD8+ cells averaged about 2.9 ug, ranging from about 0.18 to 27.4 ug. Mean read counts for healthy donor samples were about 10 million for CD4+ cells and some 12 million for CD8+ cells. The paper's findings and limits, for the study overall: Between patients and healthy controls, no significant difference in CD8+ Simpson's diversity was found (P=0.060). Around 30 CD8+ CDR3 sequences were found in both patients and controls but appeared to be highly expressed in patients and within the immunodominant clones of the patients.

In this study, sorted CD4+ and CD8+ T cells from the blood of healthy subjects and of severe aplastic anemia patients had their TCR repertoires deep-sequenced. Ficoll-Paque density gradient centrifugation was used to isolate peripheral blood mononuclear cells. Before DNA extraction, CD4+ and CD8+ T cells were sorted with FACS or magnetic beads. Profiling of TCR beta VDJ combinations and CDR3 sequences used genomic DNA as the template. TCR repertoire sequencing was run on an Illumina HiSeq 2000. The authors' pipeline ran thus. TRBV/TRBJ rearrangement plots, CDR3 size and DJ length profiles, and Simpson's diversity index were used to evaluate the repertoires. Whichever DNA sequence was most abundant in the deep sequencing data was defined as the immunodominant clone. CDR3 amino acid sequences were screened for sharing across subjects and compared with published repertoires and the VDJdb database. The public reads were run again by TCRdb, first through fastp at Q25 and then through MiXCR, and only productive beta chains were kept. Rows merge per CDR3 protein into single entries with the most common DNA and genes. The V and J calls and clone size are TCRdb's, not the authors'. The sample yields about 210,000 distinct CDR3 sequences; approximately 60% were counted once. The top ten hold approximately 30% of the sample.

This clonotype was counted at least ten times. Its antigen remains undetermined. Base qualities were left out, and no much larger clone turns up one base away. The sequenced sample consisted of sorted CD4+, CD8+, or CD8+CD57+ T cells (not recorded which) from PBMCs. The receptor was isolated from a human donor in good health.

The nucleotide sequence reads as follows: TGTGCCAGCAGTAAAACAGGGGGGGGCACAGATACGCAGTATTTT. Translated, this is CASSKTGGGTDTQYF. The chain uses TRBV7-6 and TRBJ2-3, and possibly TRBD1, on 8 matching bases. The CDR3 goes from the cysteine to the phenylalanine over 15 residues. The entry retains the CDR3 DNA only, 45 bases that are in frame from base 1. CDR1 and CDR2, per the germline V gene, are SGHVS and FNYEAQ. V was cut back by 6 bases and J by 1 base, leaving a gap of 14 bases between them.